This T cell receptor beta chain was documented in a study of post-analysis software for immune sequencing data. At the level of the study: Disease trajectories encompassed relapsing-remitting, secondary progressive and progressive-relapsing multiple sclerosis. General study points: With TRBV5-6, TRBV5-1 and TRBV20-1 included, 4 to 6 TRBV segments were more frequent in patients than in controls.

Trimming removed 5 bases from V and 14 bases from J; junction bases left unmatched: 12. This CDR3 contains 14 residues. Germline CDR1 reads MNHEY; CDR2 reads SVGAGI. TCR beta libraries were prepared from cDNA with unique molecular identifiers. TCRdb re-analysed the PCR reads in MiXCR, keeping a single row per CDR3 protein. The sample lists around 700,000 distinct CDR3 sequences; 55% to 60% were seen once. On this clonotype itself: Its antigen is as yet unknown.

This receptor was taken from a girl aged 2 to 9 with multiple sclerosis. V and J are TRBV6-5 and TRBJ2-1; 10 bases map to TRBD1. The sequencing input was blood. The CDR3 bases are TGTGCCAGCAGTAAATACGCCGGGACAGGGGAGGAGTTCTTC. It yields the protein CASSKYAGTGEEFF.